These 28 T cell receptor beta chains were sequenced from one sample in a study of shared clonotypes between healthy human individuals. Profiled with immunoSEQ multiplex PCR; TCRdb holds only in-frame clones, not every one. The sample lists some 2 million clones, over 85% seen once, with 0.13% in the top ten. Sequenced material: naive CD4+ T cells sorted from blood. Subset defined: CD45RA+ positively selected. Receptors were obtained from a man in his late teens or twenties in good health.

The V call is TRBV5-4, the J call TRBJ2-7, with a tentative D call TRBD1 (6 bases). The germline CDR1 and CDR2 sequences are SGHNT and YYREEE (reference sequence). The CDR3 has 13 amino acids. The V end was cut by 3 bases, the J end by 3 bases, with 10 bases between. CDR3 bases: TGTGCCAGCAGCTACCGGGACAACTACGAGCAGTACTTC. Its protein product is CASSYRDNYEQYF.

This clone was observed a handful of times. The chain is built from TRBV2 and TRBJ1-1, with a possible D match to TRBD1 (5 bases). Deletions cut 7 bases from V and 3 bases from J, with 15 bases between. CDR3 size: 14 residues. Germline-derived CDR1 and CDR2 are SNHLY and FYNNEI. The CDR3, as DNA: TGTGCCAGCACCCCACAGAGGGGAGACACTGAAGCTTTCTTT. Encoded protein: CASTPQRGDTEAFF.

The rearrangement uses TRBV7-2 and TRBJ2-7; 11 bases are a match to TRBD2. The CDR3 covers 16 residues. Germline V gene data show CDR1 as SGHTA and CDR2 as FQGNSA. V trimming: 3 bases; J trimming: 0 bases; junction bases outside the gene matches: 4. The CDR3 spells CASSFTGLADSYEQYF. CDR3 coding DNA: TGTGCCAGCAGCTTTACGGGACTAGCGGACTCCTACGAGCAGTACTTC.

The DNA of the CDR3 is TGTGCCAGCAGCCCGGGACAGTATCTTACAGATACGCAGTATTTT. Translating gives CASSPGQYLTDTQYF. The gene calls are TRBV7-2 and TRBJ2-3; 7 positions match TRBD1. V trimming: 5 bases; J trimming: 3 bases; junction bases outside the gene matches: 8. The germline V gene has CDR1 SGHTA and CDR2 FQGNSA. This CDR3 is built from 15 residues.

The sample holds one count of this clone. This chain uses TRBV30 with TRBJ1-6; TRBD1 matches 8 bases. Germline loops: CDR1 GTSNPN, CDR2 SVGIG (reference sequence). The V segment lost 1 base and the J segment 14 bases; nucleotides outside the gene matches: 13. The CDR3 length is 15 residues. The CDR3 coding sequence is TGTGCCTGGAGTGCGCTGGACAGGGATTGGGGAGCCCTCCACTTT. It encodes CAWSALDRDWGALHF. Drawing the rest from reference TRBV30 and TRBJ1-6, the complete variable domain is SQTIHQWPATLVQPVGSPLSLECTVEGTSNPNLYWYRQAAGRGLQLLFYSVGIGQISSEVPQNLSASRPQDRQFILSSKKLLLSDSGFYLCAWSALDRDWGALHFGNGTRLTVT.

The table lists this clone with a count of one. The V gene is TRBV7-9, the J gene TRBJ2-3; D is possibly TRBD1 (5 bases). CDR3 size: 15 residues. Trimming took off 1 base at V and 4 bases at J, with 12 bases between the two ends. Germline CDR1 and CDR2: SEHNR and FQNEAQ (reference sequence). CDR3 protein: CASSLGGAAADTQYF. The CDR3 region has the DNA TGTGCCAGCAGCTTAGGGGGCGCCGCGGCAGATACGCAGTATTTT.

A single count supports this clone. The rearrangement joins TRBV19 to TRBJ1-5; D gene uncertain. V lost 7 bases and J lost 2, with 15 bases in between. Germline V CDR1 and CDR2: LNHDA, SQIVND (reference sequence). The CDR3 runs to 15 residues. The CDR3 loop is CASTLRPPGNQPQHF. CDR3 in DNA: TGTGCCAGTACCTTACGACCCCCTGGCAATCAGCCCCAGCATTTT. Supplemented by reference TRBV19 and TRBJ1-5, the full variable domain reads DGGITQSPKYLFRKEGQNVTLSCEQNLNHDAMYWYRQDPGQGLRLIYYSQIVNDFQKGDIAEGYSVSREKKESFPLTVTSAQKNPTAFYLCASTLRPPGNQPQHFGDGTRLSIL.

The DNA for the CDR3 is TGCGCCAGCAGCTTGGGGTTCTTAGACACTGAAGCTTTCTTT. Its protein is CASSLGFLDTEAFF. The genes are TRBV5-1 and TRBJ1-1; D is uncertain. CDR3 length equals 14 residues. Germline V CDR1 and CDR2: SGHRS, YFSETQ. Trimming pared 0 bases from V and 3 bases from J, leaving 9 bases between. Complete variable domain (other parts from reference TRBV5-1 and TRBJ1-1): KAGVTQTPRYLIKTRGQQVTLSCSPISGHRSVSWYQQTPGQGLQFLFEYFSETQRNKGNFPGRFSGRQFSNSRSEMNVSTLELGDSALYLCASSLGFLDTEAFFGQGTRLTVV.

The CDR3 DNA is TGTGCCAGCAGCTTAGAGGTCGGGGAGCTGTTTTTT. It is translated as CASSLEVGELFF. The V and J genes are TRBV7-9 and TRBJ2-2; D unclear. The germline gives CDR1 SEHNR, CDR2 FQNEAQ (reference sequence). The CDR3 contains 12 residues. Trimming took off 1 base at V and 7 bases at J, with 4 bases between the two ends.

V and J are TRBV10-3 and TRBJ1-2; D unclear. CDR1 is ENHRY, CDR2 SYGVKD, per germline. This CDR3 spans 13 amino acids. Trimming shortened V by 3 bases and J by 2 bases, and 7 bases separated the two germline ends. Here the CDR3 reads CAISDARNYGYTF. CDR3 bases: TGTGCCATCAGTGATGCGAGGAACTATGGCTACACCTTC.

This sequence joins TRBV2 and TRBJ1-2; TRBD1 might be the D (5 bases). This CDR3 has 14 residues. Trimming pared 4 bases from V and 6 bases from J, leaving 15 bases between. Germline assignment: CDR1 SNHLY and CDR2 FYNNEI. The CDR3 DNA is TGTGCCAGCAGTGGGGATCCGGGACCCCATGGCTACACCTTC. Its protein product is CASSGDPGPHGYTF.

The chain uses TRBV4-3 and TRBJ2-5, with TRBD1 as a possible D gene (5 bases). Trimming removed 0 bases from V and 2 bases from J, with 7 bases in between. Germline CDR1 and CDR2: LGHNA and YSLEER. The CDR3 spans 14 residues. CDR3 bases: TGCGCCAGCAGCCAAGATAGGGGTCAAGAGACCCAGTACTTC. Translating gives CASSQDRGQETQYF.

With respect to this clone: Other DNA sequences within the sample encode an identical CDR3. This chain links TRBV6-1 with TRBJ2-7, with 9 bases that match TRBD1. In germline, CDR1 is MNHNS, CDR2 SASEGT. The ends lost 4 bases at V and 3 bases at J; junction bases unmatched: 4. The CDR3 spans 14 residues. The CDR3 is CASSVGTGFYEQYF. For the CDR3, the DNA is TGTGCCAGCAGTGTGGGGACAGGGTTCTACGAGCAGTACTTC.

The J gene is TRBJ2-3, the V gene TRBV5-8; no clear D gene. CDR1 is SGHTS, CDR2 YDEGEE, per germline. Trimming took 0 bases from V and 2 from J, leaving 7 bases between them. This CDR3 has 14 residues. CDR3 in amino acids: CASSLALNTDTQYF. The CDR3 DNA sequence: TGTGCCAGCAGCTTGGCACTAAACACAGATACGCAGTATTTT. The full variable domain, its missing parts supplied by reference TRBV5-8 and TRBJ2-3, is EAGVTQSPTHLIKTRGQQATLRCSPISGHTSVYWYQQALGLGLQFLLWYDEGEERNRGNFPPRFSGRQFPNYSSELNVNALELEDSALYLCASSLALNTDTQYFGPGTRLTVL.

This chain joins TRBV11-3 and TRBJ2-3; no clear D gene. The CDR3 is 13 residues long. The germline V gene encodes CDR1 SGHNT and CDR2 YENEEA. Trimming removed 2 bases at V and 3 bases at J, with 6 bases between. The CDR3 sequence: CASSLRFTDTQYF. The CDR3 region has the DNA TGTGCCAGCAGCTTACGGTTTACAGATACGCAGTATTTT.

Concerning this clone itself: The identical CDR3 is also encoded by other nucleotide sequences in the sample. The rearrangement links TRBV5-4 to TRBJ2-2; D might be TRBD2 (6 bases). CDR1 SGHNT and CDR2 YYREEE come from the germline V gene (reference sequence). The CDR3 length is 15 residues. Trimming removed 0 bases at V and 0 bases at J, with 6 bases between. CDR3 loop: CASSLAGANTGELFF. For the CDR3, the DNA is TGTGCCAGCAGCTTGGCGGGAGCGAACACCGGGGAGCTGTTTTTT.

The chain combines TRBV6-1 with TRBJ2-7; D may be TRBD2 (5 bases). The CDR3 extends over 13 amino acids. The V gene lost 7 bases and the J gene lost 6 bases, with 16 bases spanning the gap. The germline V gene has CDR1 MNHNS and CDR2 SASEGT. CDR3 coding DNA: TGTGCCAGCAAAGGGTTAGCGTTCTCCGAGCAGTACTTC. Protein sequence: CASKGLAFSEQYF.

V usage is TRBV10-2 and J usage is TRBJ2-2, with 13 bases that match TRBD2. Trimming took 0 bases from V and 3 from J; bases not matched to a gene: 4. The CDR3 contains 18 residues. In germline, CDR1 is WSHSY, CDR2 SAAADI. CDR3 in amino acids: CASSESQGLAGHTGELFF. The DNA for the CDR3 is TGCGCCAGCAGTGAGTCGCAGGGACTAGCGGGGCACACCGGGGAGCTGTTTTTT.

Remarks on this clone: Other nucleotide sequences in the sample specify the same CDR3. The genes are TRBV18 and TRBJ2-7, with 9 positions matching TRBD1. The CDR3 loop spans 14 amino acids. V shed 3 bases and J 3 bases; nucleotides not matched to a gene: 3. Germline loops: CDR1 KGHSH, CDR2 LQKENI. The CDR3 spells CASSPGQGNYEQYF. CDR3 in DNA: TGTGCCAGCTCACCTGGACAGGGGAACTACGAGCAGTACTTC. The variable domain in full, with the rest retrieved from reference TRBV18 and TRBJ2-7, is NAGVMQNPRHLVRRRGQEARLRCSPMKGHSHVYWYRQLPEEGLKFMVYLQKENIIDESGMPKERFSAEFPKEGPSILRIQQVVRGDSAAYFCASSPGQGNYEQYFGPGTRLTVT.

This clone was counted a single time. The chain employs TRBV12-5 and TRBJ2-5; D call uncertain. This CDR3 has 16 amino acids. The germline V and J ends were trimmed by 1 base and 2 bases, with 14 bases remaining between them. Germline V gene lookup returns CDR1 LGHNT and CDR2 FRNRAP. The CDR3 sequence is CASGLGGAAKQETQYF. CDR3 DNA: TGTGCTAGTGGTTTGGGCGGCGCCGCGAAACAAGAGACCCAGTACTTC.

This chain connects TRBV7-9 to TRBJ1-2; D perhaps matches TRBD1 (5 bases). V was shortened by 3 bases and J by 8 bases, with 13 bases between the two germline ends. Germline values: CDR1 SEHNR, CDR2 FQNEAQ (reference sequence). The CDR3 runs to 13 residues. The CDR3 sequence is CASSLSDNRGYTF. CDR3 nucleotides: TGTGCCAGCAGCTTGTCGGACAATCGGGGCTACACCTTC.

In its sample, this clone was seen a few times. Additional DNA sequences in this sample encode the identical CDR3. This chain links TRBV5-4 with TRBJ2-3; D is ambiguous. This CDR3 is 12 amino acids long. V gave up 4 bases and J gave up 2 bases, with 5 bases separating them. Germline CDR1 SGHNT, CDR2 YYREEE (reference sequence). The CDR3 loop is CASSGNTDTQYF. The CDR3 coding sequence is TGTGCCAGCAGCGGGAACACAGATACGCAGTATTTT.

V is TRBV11-2 and J is TRBJ2-2; D gene ambiguous. CDR1 and CDR2 from the germline V gene are SGHAT and FQNNGV. This CDR3 comprises 13 residues. V was trimmed by 0 bases and J by 12 bases, leaving 11 bases between them. CDR3 nucleotide sequence: TGTGCCAGCAGCTTAGACGGCGCCTCGAAGCTGTTTTTT. Residues: CASSLDGASKLFF.

The V and J genes are TRBV2 and TRBJ2-5, with D possibly TRBD2 on 6 matching bases. Germline lookup yields CDR1 SNHLY and CDR2 FYNNEI. The V end lost 4 bases, the J end lost 8 bases, and 26 bases lay between the germline ends. The CDR3 is 17 residues long. The CDR3 here is CASSARARLAASITQYF. As DNA, the CDR3 is TGTGCCAGCAGTGCCAGGGCCAGGTTAGCGGCCTCCATTACCCAGTACTTC.

The chain has TRBV19 and TRBJ2-7, with 8 bases that match TRBD1. Germline V CDR1 and CDR2: LNHDA, SQIVND (reference sequence). The CDR3 extends over 14 amino acids. Germline trimming cut 5 bases from V and 2 bases from J; bases unmatched to any gene: 5. The CDR3 spells CASSVGQGTYEQYF. For the CDR3, the DNA is TGTGCCAGTAGTGTTGGACAGGGAACCTACGAGCAGTACTTC. Filled out from reference TRBV19 and TRBJ2-7, the complete variable domain reads DGGITQSPKYLFRKEGQNVTLSCEQNLNHDAMYWYRQDPGQGLRLIYYSQIVNDFQKGDIAEGYSVSREKKESFPLTVTSAQKNPTAFYLCASSVGQGTYEQYFGPGTRLTVT.

This clone was observed once. Other DNA variants within this sample encode the same CDR3. The rearrangement joins TRBV5-1 to TRBJ2-7; D is ambiguous. The CDR3 is made up of 14 amino acids. Germline lookup yields CDR1 SGHRS and CDR2 YFSETQ. Between the trimmed V and J ends, which lost 0 bases and 2 bases, there was a span of 9 bases. This CDR3 is CASSLEGSAYEQYF. The DNA of the CDR3 is TGCGCCAGCAGCTTGGAAGGGTCGGCCTACGAGCAGTACTTC.

Points on this clone: In the same sample, other DNA sequences code for this CDR3. The V call is TRBV5-4, the J call TRBJ1-2; unclear D gene. This CDR3 is built from 13 residues. Germline V lookup: CDR1 SGHNT, CDR2 YYREEE (reference sequence). Trimming left V 4 bases short and J 4 bases short, with 11 bases between. CDR3 amino acids: CASSLDGLYGYTF. Here the CDR3 DNA reads TGTGCCAGCAGCCTTGACGGACTCTATGGCTACACCTTC.

The chain uses TRBV5-1 and TRBJ2-2; D call uncertain. V lost 3 bases to trimming and J lost 1 base, with 13 bases between them. This CDR3 comprises 16 residues. Germline V lookup: CDR1 SGHRS, CDR2 YFSETQ. The CDR3 loop is CASSSRTLVNTGELFF. As DNA, the CDR3 is TGCGCCAGCAGCTCCCGGACGCTGGTGAACACCGGGGAGCTGTTTTTT.